The present T cell receptor beta chain was sequenced within a study of cytomegalovirus exposure and HLA in healthy donors. Study-wide context: Most genotyped donors, 81% of 398, had Caucasian-associated genetic ancestry.

The CDR3 covers 14 residues. From germline, CDR1 is SSHAT and CDR2 FNYEAQ (reference sequence). Study-wide points: Earlier findings revealed that most TCR beta V segments proved productive either about 87% or about 30% of the time. TRBV6-2, TRBV6-3 and some other V segments were excluded as indistinguishable.

The PCR had 60 Vbeta and 13 Jbeta primers. This table comes from immunoSEQ multiplex PCR, and its TCRdb copy is limited to in-frame clones, with some not included. The sample lists tens of thousands of clones; about 85% were seen once. In this sample, this clone turned up once. No antigen is known for it. The junction departs from germline at one end; a sequencing error may be responsible. Participants comprised healthy donors of bone marrow. This clonotype was sampled from a girl aged 2 to 10 in good health and CMV-seropositive. The chain employs TRBV7-7 and TRBJ2-7; D call uncertain. The sample was PBMCs. CDR3 residues: CASSLSPGSYEQYF. The CDR3, as DNA: TGTGCTAGCAGCTTATCACCGGGCTCCTACGAGCAGTACTTC.